This T cell receptor (beta chain) was retrieved from a study of blood T cell repertoires in COVID-19. The wider study: The analysed material was cDNA or gDNA that came from T cells, B-cell-depleted T cells, or PBMCs.

CDR1 is MGHRA, CDR2 YSYEKL, per germline. CDR3 size: 15 residues. With V trimmed by 8 bases and J by 2 bases, 10 bases remained unmatched. The method was immunoSEQ multiplex PCR; TCRdb's version includes in-frame clones alone and lacks a portion of them. Of about 100,000 clones in the sample, 91% are singletons; the top ten hold about 18%. Sequenced sample: peripheral blood. The clonotype was recovered from a man aged 50 to 59 with acute or convalescent COVID-19. The chain has TRBV4-1 and TRBJ1-2; 8 bases line up with TRBD1. This chain's CDR3 is CASSFGWTGNYGYTF. The DNA of the CDR3 is TGCGCCAGCTCCTTCGGGTGGACAGGGAACTATGGCTACACCTTC.